Below, 20 T cell receptor beta chains from the same sample are listed, as sequenced in a study of identical twins. One entry per CDR3 protein, called by TCRdb with MiXCR from the 5' RACE reads. The sample carries about 480,000 distinct CDR3 sequences, 13% to 15% recorded once. The same sample was also studied in work on yellow fever vaccine responses in identical twins.

The source material was CD4+ T cells sorted from blood. The source is a woman aged 18-35 years in good health.

This clonotype came up a few times. The gene calls are TRBV4-2 and TRBJ2-1; 14 nucleotides line up with TRBD2. V shed 0 bases, J shed 3 bases, and the junction held 10 bases outside the gene matches. Germline lookup yields CDR1 LGHNA and CDR2 YNFKEQ. CDR3 length equals 20 residues. The CDR3 region has the DNA TGTGCCAGCAGCCAAGAAGGGACTAGCGGGAGAACCCGAGACTACAATGAGCAGTTCTTC. As protein: CASSQEGTSGRTRDYNEQFF.

The table lists this clonotype with a few counts. This sequence joins TRBV7-2 and TRBJ2-1; 7 nucleotides match TRBD1. The CDR3 length is 16 residues. The junction had 8 bases not matched to a gene; V was cut back by 6 bases and J by 0 bases. Germline loops: CDR1 SGHTA, CDR2 FQGNSA. CDR3 protein: CASSSRGQSSYNEQFF. The CDR3 DNA sequence: TGTGCCAGCAGTTCCAGGGGACAGAGCTCCTACAATGAGCAGTTCTTC. The entire variable domain, with the rest obtained from reference TRBV7-2 and TRBJ2-1, is as follows: GAGVSQSPSNKVTEKGKDVELRCDPISGHTALYWYRQSLGQGLEFLIYFQGNSAPDKSGLPSDRFSAERTGGSVSTLTIQRTQQEDSAVYLCASSSRGQSSYNEQFFGPGTRLTVL.

The chain is built from TRBV6-5 and TRBJ2-1; 14 bases are shared with TRBD2. Germline V lookup: CDR1 MNHEY, CDR2 SVGAGI. The CDR3 loop spans 17 amino acids. V lost 2 bases, J lost 9 bases, and 9 bases stayed unmatched. CDR3 protein: CASSYPLGLAGVVEQFF. The DNA for the CDR3 is TGTGCCAGCAGTTACCCGTTGGGACTAGCGGGAGTGGTTGAGCAGTTCTTC.

This clonotype has just a few counts. The V and J genes are TRBV28 and TRBJ1-2; TRBD1 aligns across 10 bases. Germline assignment: CDR1 MDHEN and CDR2 SYDVKM. The CDR3 totals 16 residues. The V and J ends lost 3 bases and 8 bases, in that order; junction bases with no gene match: 12. CDR3 loop: CASSLRGTGAAGGYTF. CDR3 bases: TGTGCCAGCAGTTTGCGAGGGACAGGGGCAGCAGGCGGCTACACCTTC.

This chain connects TRBV27 to TRBJ2-7, with 12 bases that match TRBD1. The germline gives CDR1 MNHEY, CDR2 SMNVEV (reference sequence). The CDR3 runs to 15 residues. Losses at the gene ends were 5 bases for V and 6 bases for J; bases not matched to a gene: 8. The CDR3 region has the DNA TGTGCCAGCAGTCTCCCGGGACAGGGGGCGAGCGAGCAGTACTTC. It codes for CASSLPGQGASEQYF.

This clonotype came up a few times. The chain recombines TRBV20-1 with TRBJ1-2, with TRBD1 matching over 8 bases. The J segment lost 1 base and the V segment lost 5 bases, leaving 12 bases of the junction unmatched. Looked up from germline, CDR1 is DFQATT and CDR2 is SNEGSKA (reference sequence). CDR3 length: 16 amino acids. Here the CDR3 reads CSAWSTGVILNYGYTF. The DNA of the CDR3 is TGCAGTGCTTGGTCGACAGGGGTTATCCTTAACTATGGCTACACCTTC.

The chain couples TRBV4-1 to TRBJ2-1; D is unclear. The CDR3 is made up of 14 amino acids. Germline CDR1 and CDR2: MGHRA and YSYEKL. V lost 1 base and J lost 4, with 8 bases in between. For the CDR3, the DNA is TGCGCCAGCAGCCAAGTGAACTCTTACAATGAGCAGTTCTTC. This gives the protein CASSQVNSYNEQFF.

The genes are TRBV2 and TRBJ1-6; no clear D gene. Germline loops: CDR1 SNHLY, CDR2 FYNNEI. Trimming removed 3 bases at V and 7 bases at J, with 4 bases between. CDR3 length: 12 residues. CDR3 sequence (DNA): TGTGCCAGCAGTGAGCAGAATTCACCCCTCCACTTT. Translated: CASSEQNSPLHF.

The genes are TRBV19 and TRBJ2-2; D perhaps matches TRBD1 (6 bases). CDR1 and CDR2 (germline): LNHDA, SQIVND (reference sequence). This CDR3 spans 15 amino acids. Between the trimmed V and J ends, which lost 7 bases and 2 bases, there was a span of 14 bases. The CDR3 here is CASTRQGLNTGELFF. The CDR3 DNA follows: TGTGCCAGTACTAGGCAGGGGCTTAACACCGGGGAGCTGTTTTTT.

The chain employs TRBV20-1 and TRBJ2-7; either TRBD1 or TRBD2 may fit D (5 bases each). CDR1 and CDR2 from the germline V gene are DFQATT and SNEGSKA (reference sequence). V was shortened by 6 bases and J by 3 bases, with 30 bases between the two germline ends. The CDR3 is made up of 18 amino acids. The CDR3, as DNA: TGCAGTGCAGCTGGGACCTCACTGACCAAAGTCCAAGACTACGAGCAGTACTTC. This translates into CSAAGTSLTKVQDYEQYF.

This chain uses TRBV2 with TRBJ2-1; D remains ambiguous. Per the germline V gene, CDR1 is SNHLY and CDR2 is FYNNEI. Deletions cut 6 bases from V and 7 bases from J, with 22 bases between. The CDR3 runs to 16 residues. The chain's CDR3 is CASRAGGLSSLNEQFF. In DNA form, the CDR3 reads TGTGCCAGCAGGGCCGGCGGCCTTAGCAGTTTGAATGAGCAGTTCTTC.

The chain employs TRBV29-1 and TRBJ2-7; no firm D call. This CDR3 contains 12 residues. The germline V gene has CDR1 SQVTM and CDR2 ANQGSEA. V dropped 8 bases and J dropped 0 bases, with 11 bases sitting between them. CDR3 protein: CSIRPSSYEQYF. CDR3 nucleotide sequence: TGCAGCATCCGGCCCAGCTCCTACGAGCAGTACTTC.

The V and J genes are TRBV7-9 and TRBJ2-5; maybe TRBD2 (5 bases). Trimming took off 5 bases at V and 2 bases at J, with 15 bases between the two ends. This CDR3 region has 15 residues. Germline assignment: CDR1 SEHNR and CDR2 FQNEAQ (reference sequence). In DNA, the CDR3 is TGTGCCAGCAGCCCCCGGGCGGGCTATCAAGAGACCCAGTACTTC. Amino acids: CASSPRAGYQETQYF.

The rearrangement joins TRBV29-1 to TRBJ2-7; 7 bases are shared with TRBD1. Germline V lookup: CDR1 SQVTM, CDR2 ANQGSEA. V gave up 6 bases and J gave up 1 base; unmatched junction bases: 3. CDR3 length equals 12 residues. The CDR3 protein is CSVKTGSYEQYF. Here the CDR3 DNA reads TGCAGCGTGAAGACAGGGTCCTACGAGCAGTACTTC.

This clonotype was counted a few times. The genes are TRBV2 and TRBJ2-4, with 9 positions matching TRBD1. Trimming removed 5 bases from V and 6 bases from J; junction bases left unmatched: 8. Germline lookup yields CDR1 SNHLY and CDR2 FYNNEI. This CDR3 contains 15 residues. DNA of the CDR3: TGTGCCAGCAGTCGCCTTCCGGGACAGGGAAACATTCAGTACTTC. This translates into CASSRLPGQGNIQYF.

The chain couples TRBV29-1 to TRBJ2-2; D uncertain. V was shortened by 3 bases and J by 4 bases, with 9 bases between the two germline ends. The CDR3 is made up of 13 amino acids. Germline lookup yields CDR1 SQVTM and CDR2 ANQGSEA. CDR3 protein: CSVDGQLTGELFF. CDR3 nucleotide sequence: TGCAGCGTTGACGGGCAACTCACCGGGGAGCTGTTTTTT.

This clonotype was observed a few times. V and J are TRBV9 and TRBJ2-2; 7 positions match TRBD1. The germline V gene encodes CDR1 SGDLS and CDR2 YYNGEE. The CDR3 consists of 16 residues. With 4 bases clipped from V and 3 bases from J, the junction kept 9 bases outside the gene matches. The CDR3 region is CASSSTGTEYTGELFF. The CDR3 DNA follows: TGTGCCAGCAGCTCCACCGGGACAGAGTACACCGGGGAGCTGTTTTTT.

The chain joins TRBV3-1 to TRBJ2-1; D gene unclear. CDR1 is LGHDT and CDR2 is YNNKEL in the germline V gene (reference sequence). This CDR3 has 14 residues. Trimming removed 4 bases at V and 8 bases at J, with 15 bases between. The CDR3 protein is CASSPALPRHEQFF. In nucleotides, the CDR3 is TGTGCCAGCAGCCCCGCCCTTCCCAGGCATGAGCAGTTCTTC.

The gene calls are TRBV9 and TRBJ2-1; 9 bases map to TRBD2. Per germline, CDR1 SGDLS and CDR2 YYNGEE. Losses at the gene ends were 2 bases for V and 3 bases for J; bases not matched to a gene: 6. The CDR3 consists of 16 residues. The CDR3 DNA follows: TGTGCCAGCAGCGTCGTAGGCGGGGGGGGCTACAATGAGCAGTTCTTC. Translating gives CASSVVGGGGYNEQFF.

This clonotype was counted a few times. The chain employs TRBV6-1 and TRBJ2-7, with D perhaps assigned TRBD1 or TRBD2 (5 bases each). CDR1 MNHNS and CDR2 SASEGT come from the germline V gene. Between the trimmed V and J ends, which lost 5 bases and 6 bases, there was a span of 17 bases. This CDR3 region has 14 residues. The CDR3 DNA reads as TGTGCCAGCAGTCAGGGTATAAGAGGAGGCGAGCAGTACTTC. Protein: CASSQGIRGGEQYF.